Below, 10 T cell receptor beta chains from the same sample are listed, as sequenced in a study of identical twins. MiXCR, applied by TCRdb to the 5' RACE reads, yields one record per CDR3 protein. Counted here are about 150,000 distinct CDR3 sequences, 3% to 4.5% occurring once; the ten biggest clones make up 8.1%. Source material: memory T cells sorted from blood. All receptors come from a man aged 18 to 30 in good health.

This clonotype occurred many times. V and J are TRBV29-1 and TRBJ2-7; D is uncertain. The CDR3 has 12 amino acids. V was pared by 1 base and J by 6 bases, with 10 bases between. CDR1 is SQVTM, CDR2 ANQGSEA, per germline. The CDR3 DNA reads as TGCAGCGTTGAAGTTGGGCAGTCCGAGCAGTACTTC. Translating it yields CSVEVGQSEQYF.

This clonotype showed up many times. This chain links TRBV10-3 with TRBJ2-3, with D unresolved. Germline V gene lookup returns CDR1 ENHRY and CDR2 SYGVKD. V was clipped by 9 bases and J by 0 bases, with 7 bases between them. The length of the CDR3 is 12 residues. The CDR3 DNA reads TGTGCCATGAGCCGGAGCACAGATACGCAGTATTTT. Residues: CAMSRSTDTQYF.

This clonotype was counted many times. The chain couples TRBV4-3 to TRBJ1-4; D gene uncertain. Looked up from germline, CDR1 is LGHNA and CDR2 is YSLEER. This CDR3 is built from 17 residues. Trimming took 1 base from V and 6 from J, leaving 18 bases between them. The CDR3 region has the DNA TGCGCCAGCAGCCAAGGAATAACAACCTGGATCGATGAAAAACTGTTTTTT. It codes for CASSQGITTWIDEKLFF.

This clonotype was detected ten times or more. One junction end disagrees with the germline gene, perhaps due to a read error. V and J are TRBV6-2 or TRBV6-3 and TRBJ2-7; 9 bases agree with TRBD2. Looked up from germline, CDR1 is MNHEY and CDR2 is SVGEGT. The CDR3 has 11 residues. CDR3 in amino acids: CASSSGTSSSF. CDR3 bases: TGTGCCAGCAGTTCCGGGACTAGCTCGTCCTTC.

This clonotype was seen ten or more times. The rearrangement links TRBV3-1 to TRBJ2-4; tentative D call: TRBD2 (6 bases). Trimming stripped 2 bases from V and 0 bases from J, with 11 bases between. The CDR3 has 16 amino acids. Per the germline V gene, CDR1 is LGHDT and CDR2 is YNNKEL (reference sequence). The CDR3 DNA reads TGTGCCAGCAGCCAATCGACTAGTGCAGCCAAAAACATTCAGTACTTC. As protein: CASSQSTSAAKNIQYF.

In its sample, this clonotype was seen many times. The chain uses TRBV7-9 and TRBJ1-6, with no clear D. Trimming took 3 bases from V and 5 from J, leaving 8 bases between them. This CDR3 is built from 14 residues. Germline V gives CDR1 SEHNR, CDR2 FQNEAQ (reference sequence). The CDR3 sequence: CASSLGSDNSPLHF. In nucleotides, the CDR3 is TGTGCCAGCAGCTTGGGCAGTGATAATTCACCCCTCCACTTT.

This clonotype was recorded many times. The V gene is TRBV2, the J gene TRBJ1-1; TRBD1 matches at 8 bases. Germline trimming cut 4 bases from V and 2 bases from J; bases unmatched to any gene: 6. Per the germline V gene, CDR1 is SNHLY and CDR2 is FYNNEI. The CDR3 runs 15 residues. CDR3 amino acids: CASSVTGAGNTEAFF. The DNA of the CDR3 is TGTGCCAGCAGTGTGACAGGGGCGGGAAACACTGAAGCTTTCTTT. Using reference TRBV2 and TRBJ1-1 for the parts outside the CDR3, the full variable domain is EPEVTQTPSHQVTQMGQEVILRCVPISNHLYFYWYRQILGQKVEFLVSFYNNEISEKSEIFDDQFSVERPDGSNFTLKIRSTKLEDSAMYFCASSVTGAGNTEAFFGQGTRLTVV.

This clonotype came up many times. This chain joins TRBV5-1 and TRBJ1-6, with unresolved D. This CDR3 comprises 15 residues. Trimming removed 4 bases from V and 10 bases from J, with 18 bases in between. In germline, CDR1 is SGHRS, CDR2 YFSETQ. This chain's CDR3 is CASSLGRTGESPLHF. CDR3 bases: TGCGCCAGCAGCCTAGGACGCACCGGAGAATCACCCCTCCACTTT.

This clonotype was seen many times. J is TRBJ2-1 and V is TRBV29-1; TRBD1 aligns across 7 bases. This CDR3 has 13 residues. The germline V gene has CDR1 SQVTM and CDR2 ANQGSEA. Germline trimming cut 4 bases from V and 6 bases from J; bases unmatched to any gene: 6. This CDR3 reads CSVVRGHSNEQFF. CDR3 bases: TGCAGCGTTGTAAGGGGGCACTCCAATGAGCAGTTCTTC.

This clonotype was picked up many times. The V call is TRBV4-1, the J call TRBJ2-5; 7 nucleotides line up with TRBD1. There are 15 residues in the CDR3. Trimming took 4 bases from V and 2 from J; bases not matched to a gene: 7. In germline, CDR1 is MGHRA, CDR2 YSYEKL. The CDR3 sequence is CASSLEDRPQETQYF. The CDR3 nucleotides read TGCGCCAGCAGCCTCGAGGACAGGCCACAAGAGACCCAGTACTTC.